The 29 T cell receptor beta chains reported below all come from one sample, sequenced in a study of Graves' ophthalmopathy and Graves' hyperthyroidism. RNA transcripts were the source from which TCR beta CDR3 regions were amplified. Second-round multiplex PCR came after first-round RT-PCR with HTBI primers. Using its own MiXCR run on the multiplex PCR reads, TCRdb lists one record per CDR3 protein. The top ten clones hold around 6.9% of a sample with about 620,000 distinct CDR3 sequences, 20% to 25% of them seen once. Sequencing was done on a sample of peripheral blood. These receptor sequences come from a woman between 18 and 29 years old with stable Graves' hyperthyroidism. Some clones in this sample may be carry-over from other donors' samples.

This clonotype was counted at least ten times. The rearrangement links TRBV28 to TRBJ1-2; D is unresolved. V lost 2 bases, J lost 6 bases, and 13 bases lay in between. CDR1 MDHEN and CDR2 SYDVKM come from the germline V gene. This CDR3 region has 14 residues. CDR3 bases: TGTGCCAGCAGTTTACCTGGGTCTTACAATGGCTACACCTTC. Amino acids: CASSLPGSYNGYTF.

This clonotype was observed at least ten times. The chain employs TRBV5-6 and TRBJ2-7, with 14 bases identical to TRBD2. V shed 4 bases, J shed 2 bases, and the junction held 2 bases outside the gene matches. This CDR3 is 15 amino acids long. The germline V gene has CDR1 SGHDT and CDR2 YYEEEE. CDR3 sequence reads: CASSMGLAGAYEQYF. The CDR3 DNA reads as TGTGCCAGCAGCATGGGACTAGCGGGGGCCTACGAGCAGTACTTC. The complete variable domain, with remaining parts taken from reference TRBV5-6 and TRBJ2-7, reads DAGVTQSPTHLIKTRGQQVTLRCSPKSGHDTVSWYQQALGQGPQFIFQYYEEEERQRGNFPDRFSGHQFPNYSSELNVNALLLGDSALYLCASSMGLAGAYEQYFGPGTRLTVT.

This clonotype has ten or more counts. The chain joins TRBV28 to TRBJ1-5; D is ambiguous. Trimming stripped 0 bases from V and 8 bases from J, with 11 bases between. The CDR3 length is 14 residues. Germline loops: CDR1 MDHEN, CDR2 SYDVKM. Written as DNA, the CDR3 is TGTGCCAGCAGTTTATGGTCGGGTTGGGAGCCCCAGCATTTT. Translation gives CASSLWSGWEPQHF.

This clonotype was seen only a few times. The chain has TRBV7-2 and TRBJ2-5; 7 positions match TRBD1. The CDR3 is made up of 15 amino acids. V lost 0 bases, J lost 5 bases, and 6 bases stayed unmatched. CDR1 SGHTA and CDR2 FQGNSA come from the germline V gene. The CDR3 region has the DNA TGTGCCAGCAGCTTAGCAGGGGGCGGCTGGGAGACCCAGTACTTC. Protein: CASSLAGGGWETQYF.

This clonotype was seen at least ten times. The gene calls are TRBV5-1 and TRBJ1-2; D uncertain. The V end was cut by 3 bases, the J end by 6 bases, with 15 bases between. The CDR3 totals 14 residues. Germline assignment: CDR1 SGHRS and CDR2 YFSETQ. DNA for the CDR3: TGCGCCAGCAGCTGGACGCTTGGCCAGGATGGCTACACCTTC. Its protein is CASSWTLGQDGYTF.

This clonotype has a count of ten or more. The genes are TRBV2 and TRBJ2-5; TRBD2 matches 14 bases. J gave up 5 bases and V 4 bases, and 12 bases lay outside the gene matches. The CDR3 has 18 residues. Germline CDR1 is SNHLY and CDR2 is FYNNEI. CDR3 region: CASSGGGLAGALRETQYF. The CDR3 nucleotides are TGTGCCAGCAGTGGAGGGGGACTAGCGGGAGCCCTCCGGGAGACCCAGTACTTC. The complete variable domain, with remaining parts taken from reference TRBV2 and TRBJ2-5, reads EPEVTQTPSHQVTQMGQEVILRCVPISNHLYFYWYRQILGQKVEFLVSFYNNEISEKSEIFDDQFSVERPDGSNFTLKIRSTKLEDSAMYFCASSGGGLAGALRETQYFGPGTRLLVL.

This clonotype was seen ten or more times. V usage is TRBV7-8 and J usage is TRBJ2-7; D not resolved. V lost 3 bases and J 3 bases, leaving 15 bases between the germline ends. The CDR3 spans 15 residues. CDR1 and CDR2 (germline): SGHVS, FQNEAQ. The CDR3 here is CASSFARGRDYEQYF. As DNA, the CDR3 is TGTGCCAGCAGCTTTGCGCGCGGAAGGGACTACGAGCAGTACTTC.

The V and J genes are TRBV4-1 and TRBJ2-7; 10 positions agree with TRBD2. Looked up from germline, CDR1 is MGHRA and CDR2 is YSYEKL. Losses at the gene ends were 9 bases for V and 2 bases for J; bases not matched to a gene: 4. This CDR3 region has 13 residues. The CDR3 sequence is CASGLAVTYEQYF. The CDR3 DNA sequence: TGCGCCAGTGGACTAGCGGTTACCTACGAGCAGTACTTC.

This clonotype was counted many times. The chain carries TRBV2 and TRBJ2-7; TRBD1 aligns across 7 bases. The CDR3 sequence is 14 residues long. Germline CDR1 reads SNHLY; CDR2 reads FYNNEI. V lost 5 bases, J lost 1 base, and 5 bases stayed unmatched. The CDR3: CASSSDRASYEQYF. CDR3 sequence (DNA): TGTGCCAGCAGTTCCGACAGGGCTTCCTACGAGCAGTACTTC.

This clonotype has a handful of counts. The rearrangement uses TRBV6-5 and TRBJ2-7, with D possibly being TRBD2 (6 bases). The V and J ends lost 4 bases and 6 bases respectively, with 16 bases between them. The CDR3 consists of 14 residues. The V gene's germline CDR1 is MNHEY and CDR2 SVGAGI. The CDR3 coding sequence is TGTGCCAGCAGTTCTCGTGGAGGAGGGGCCGAGCAGTACTTC. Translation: CASSSRGGGAEQYF.

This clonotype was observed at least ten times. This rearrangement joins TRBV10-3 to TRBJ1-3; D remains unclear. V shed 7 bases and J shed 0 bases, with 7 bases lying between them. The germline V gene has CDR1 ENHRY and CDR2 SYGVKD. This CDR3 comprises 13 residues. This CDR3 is CAITQDSGNTIYF. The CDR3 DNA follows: TGTGCCATCACTCAGGACTCTGGAAACACCATATATTTT.

The CDR3 bases are TGTGCCAGCAGTCAAGGGGTGGCTAAGACCCAGTACTTC. This translates into CASSQGVAKTQYF. J is TRBJ2-5 and V is TRBV12-3 or TRBV12-4; D is perhaps TRBD1 (5 bases). The V and J ends lost 5 bases and 6 bases respectively, with 13 bases between them. The CDR3 has 13 amino acids.

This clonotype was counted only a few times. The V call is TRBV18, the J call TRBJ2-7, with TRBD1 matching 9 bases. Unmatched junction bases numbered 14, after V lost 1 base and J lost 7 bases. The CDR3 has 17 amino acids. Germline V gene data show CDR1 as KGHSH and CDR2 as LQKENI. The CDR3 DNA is TGTGCCAGCTCACCACGGGATTTACCGGGACAGGGAAGGGAGCAGTACTTC. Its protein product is CASSPRDLPGQGREQYF.

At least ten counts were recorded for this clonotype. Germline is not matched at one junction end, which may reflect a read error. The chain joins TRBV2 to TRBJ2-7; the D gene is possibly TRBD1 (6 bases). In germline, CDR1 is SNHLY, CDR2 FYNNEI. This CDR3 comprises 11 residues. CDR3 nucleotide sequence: TGTGCCATCGACAGGTTCCGCGCTACACACTTC. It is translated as CAIDRFRATHF.

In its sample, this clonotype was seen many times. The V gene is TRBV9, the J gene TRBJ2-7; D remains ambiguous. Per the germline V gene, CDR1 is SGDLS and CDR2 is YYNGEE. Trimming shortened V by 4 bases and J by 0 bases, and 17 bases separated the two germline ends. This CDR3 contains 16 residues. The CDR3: CASSSSRAESSYEQYF. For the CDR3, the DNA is TGTGCCAGCAGCTCCTCTAGGGCGGAGAGCTCCTACGAGCAGTACTTC. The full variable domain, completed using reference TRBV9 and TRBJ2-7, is DSGVTQTPKHLITATGQRVTLRCSPRSGDLSVYWYQQSLDQGLQFLIQYYNGEERAKGNILERFSAQQFPDLHSELNLSSLELGDSALYFCASSSSRAESSYEQYFGPGTRLTVT.

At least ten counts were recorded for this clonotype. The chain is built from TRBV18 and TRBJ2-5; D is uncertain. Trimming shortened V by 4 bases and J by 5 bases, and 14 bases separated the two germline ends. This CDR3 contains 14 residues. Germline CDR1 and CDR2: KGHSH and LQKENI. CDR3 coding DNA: TGTGCCAGCTCACGATACCTAGTAAATGAGACCCAGTACTTC. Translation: CASSRYLVNETQYF.

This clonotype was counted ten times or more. CDR3 amino acids: CASRKISLSPLHF. The CDR3 coding sequence is TGTGCCAGCAGGAAGATTTCTCTCTCACCCCTCCACTTT. This chain uses TRBV6-1 with TRBJ1-6; D uncertain. The CDR3 runs 13 residues. The germline gives CDR1 MNHNS, CDR2 SASEGT. Trimming cost V 6 bases and J 10 bases, with 13 bases left between them.

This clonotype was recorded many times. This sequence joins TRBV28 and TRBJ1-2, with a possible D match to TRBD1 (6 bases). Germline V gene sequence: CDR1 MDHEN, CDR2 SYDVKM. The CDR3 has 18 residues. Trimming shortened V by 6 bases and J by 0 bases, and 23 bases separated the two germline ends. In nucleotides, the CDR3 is TGTGCCAGCAGGACCGGGACAAGACTTGAGCTATCTAACTATGGCTACACCTTC. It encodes CASRTGTRLELSNYGYTF.

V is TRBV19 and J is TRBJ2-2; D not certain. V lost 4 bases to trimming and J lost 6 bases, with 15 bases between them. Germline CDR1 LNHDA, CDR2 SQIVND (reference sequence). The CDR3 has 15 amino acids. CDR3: CASSTLQVIAGELFF. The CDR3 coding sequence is TGTGCCAGTAGTACCCTCCAGGTCATAGCCGGGGAGCTGTTTTTT.

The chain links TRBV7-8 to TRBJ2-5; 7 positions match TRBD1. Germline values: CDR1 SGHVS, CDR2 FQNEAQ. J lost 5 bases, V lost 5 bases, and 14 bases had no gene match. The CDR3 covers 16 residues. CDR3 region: CASSRQRDSSVETQYF. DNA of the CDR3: TGTGCCAGCAGCCGTCAAAGGGACAGTAGTGTCGAGACCCAGTACTTC.

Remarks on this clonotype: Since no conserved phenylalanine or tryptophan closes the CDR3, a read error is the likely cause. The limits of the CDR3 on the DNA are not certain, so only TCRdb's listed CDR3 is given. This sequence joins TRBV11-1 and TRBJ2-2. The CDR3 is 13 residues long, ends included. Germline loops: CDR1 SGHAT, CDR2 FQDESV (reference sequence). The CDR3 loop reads CASSLVRTGELCL.

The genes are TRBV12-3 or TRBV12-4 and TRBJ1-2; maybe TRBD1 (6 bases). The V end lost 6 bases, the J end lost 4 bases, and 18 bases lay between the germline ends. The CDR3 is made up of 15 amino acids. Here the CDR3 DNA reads TGTGCCAGCAGCACTATCGCCCAAGGGGGCTATGGCTACACCTTC. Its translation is CASSTIAQGGYGYTF.

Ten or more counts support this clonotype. The CDR3 coding sequence is TGCGCCAGCAGCCTAACGACTAGCGGGGAGACCCAGTACTTC. Translated: CASSLTTSGETQYF. V gene TRBV5-1 combines with J gene TRBJ2-5, with TRBD2 identical over 10 bases. Germline V gene lookup returns CDR1 SGHRS and CDR2 YFSETQ. This CDR3 contains 14 residues. Losses at the gene ends were 4 bases for V and 5 bases for J; bases not matched to a gene: 5.

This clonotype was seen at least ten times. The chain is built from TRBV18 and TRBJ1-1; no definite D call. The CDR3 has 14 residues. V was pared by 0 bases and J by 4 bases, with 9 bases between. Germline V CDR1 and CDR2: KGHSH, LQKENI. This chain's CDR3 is CASSPPSLGTEAFF. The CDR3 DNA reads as TGTGCCAGCTCACCACCGTCTTTAGGCACTGAAGCTTTCTTT.

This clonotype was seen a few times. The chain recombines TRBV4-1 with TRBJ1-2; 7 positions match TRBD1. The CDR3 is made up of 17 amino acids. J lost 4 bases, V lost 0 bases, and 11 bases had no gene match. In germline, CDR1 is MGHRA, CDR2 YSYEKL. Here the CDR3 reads CASSQESRQGGIYGYTF. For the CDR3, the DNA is TGCGCCAGCAGCCAAGAGTCCCGACAGGGTGGTATCTATGGCTACACCTTC.

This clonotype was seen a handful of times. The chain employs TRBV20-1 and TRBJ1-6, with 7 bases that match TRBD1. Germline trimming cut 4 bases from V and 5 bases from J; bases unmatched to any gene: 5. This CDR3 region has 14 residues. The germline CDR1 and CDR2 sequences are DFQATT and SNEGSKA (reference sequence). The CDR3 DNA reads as TGCAGTGCTAAAGGGACAGAAAATAATTCACCCCTCCACTTT. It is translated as CSAKGTENNSPLHF.

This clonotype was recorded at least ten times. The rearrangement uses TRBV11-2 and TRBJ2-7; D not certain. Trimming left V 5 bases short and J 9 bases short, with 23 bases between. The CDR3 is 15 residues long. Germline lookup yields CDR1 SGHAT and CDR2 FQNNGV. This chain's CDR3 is CASSPTVGGPTGQYF. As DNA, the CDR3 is TGTGCCAGCAGCCCTACAGTAGGCGGCCCTACGGGGCAGTACTTC.

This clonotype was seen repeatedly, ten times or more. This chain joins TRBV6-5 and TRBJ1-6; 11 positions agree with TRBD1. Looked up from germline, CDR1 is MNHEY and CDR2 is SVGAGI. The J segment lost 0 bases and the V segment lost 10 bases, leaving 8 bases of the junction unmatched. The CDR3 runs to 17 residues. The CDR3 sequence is CAIPGQGESSYNSPLHF. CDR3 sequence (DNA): TGTGCCATTCCGGGACAGGGGGAAAGCTCCTATAATTCACCCCTCCACTTT.

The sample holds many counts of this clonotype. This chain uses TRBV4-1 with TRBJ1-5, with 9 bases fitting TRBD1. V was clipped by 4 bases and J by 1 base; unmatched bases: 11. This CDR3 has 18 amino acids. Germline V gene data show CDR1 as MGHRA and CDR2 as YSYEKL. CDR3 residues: CASSPQRTTGGSNQPQHF. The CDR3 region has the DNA TGCGCCAGCAGCCCACAAAGGACAACAGGGGGCAGCAATCAGCCCCAGCATTTT.